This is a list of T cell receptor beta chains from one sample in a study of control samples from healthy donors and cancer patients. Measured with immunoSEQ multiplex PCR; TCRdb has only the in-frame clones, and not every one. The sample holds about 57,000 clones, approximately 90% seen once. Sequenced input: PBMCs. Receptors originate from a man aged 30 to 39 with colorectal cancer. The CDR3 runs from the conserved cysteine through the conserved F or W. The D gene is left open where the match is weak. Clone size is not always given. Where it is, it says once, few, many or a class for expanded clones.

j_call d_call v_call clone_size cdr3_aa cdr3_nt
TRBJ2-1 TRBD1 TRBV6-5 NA CASTITEGAGEFF TGTGCCAGCACTATCACAGAGGGGGCAGGGGAGTTCTTC
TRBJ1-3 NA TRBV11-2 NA CASSLDRAGNTIYF TGTGCCAGCAGCTTAGACAGGGCTGGAAACACCATATATTTT
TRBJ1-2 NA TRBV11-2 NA CASRETGNYGYTF TGTGCCAGCAGAGAGACCGGTAACTATGGCTACACCTTC
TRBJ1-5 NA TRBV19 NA CASSSQGIGNQPQHF TGTGCCAGTAGTAGTCAGGGGATAGGCAATCAGCCCCAGCATTTT
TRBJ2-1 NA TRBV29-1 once CSVEGGREAYNEQFF TGCAGCGTTGAAGGGGGTAGGGAGGCCTACAATGAGCAGTTCTTC
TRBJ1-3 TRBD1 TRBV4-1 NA CASSQGTGSGNTIYF TGCGCCAGCAGCCAAGGGACAGGGTCTGGAAACACCATATATTTT
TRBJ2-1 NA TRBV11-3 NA CASSLGGGPYNEQFF TGTGCCAGCAGCTTGGGTGGGGGCCCGTACAATGAGCAGTTCTTC
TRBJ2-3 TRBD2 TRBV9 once CASSVGASGATTDTQYF TGTGCCAGCAGCGTAGGGGCTAGCGGGGCGACCACAGATACGCAGTATTTT
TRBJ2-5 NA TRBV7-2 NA CASSFGQFGGETQYF TGTGCCAGCAGCTTTGGACAGTTTGGGGGGGAGACCCAGTACTTC
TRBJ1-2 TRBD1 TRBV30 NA CAWIRQGDPRYGNKGYTF TGTGCCTGGATTAGACAGGGGGATCCACGCTATGGAAATAAGGGCTACACCTTC
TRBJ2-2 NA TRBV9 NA CASSVGTELFF TGTGCCAGCAGCGTAGGGACAGAGCTGTTTTTT
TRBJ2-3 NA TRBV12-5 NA CASKRGDTQYF TGTGCTAGTAAAAGGGGGGATACGCAGTATTTT
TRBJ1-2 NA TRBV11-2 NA CASSLVTLRANYGYTF TGTGCCAGCAGCTTGGTGACTCTAAGGGCAAACTATGGCTACACCTTC
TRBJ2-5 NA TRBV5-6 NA CASSGRETQYF TGTGCCAGCAGTGGGCGAGAGACCCAGTACTTC
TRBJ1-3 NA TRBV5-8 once CASSLGDSGNTIYF TGTGCCAGCAGCTTGGGGGATTCTGGAAACACCATATATTTT
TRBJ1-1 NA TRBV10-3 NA CAISPEEAGSSEAFF TGTGCCATCAGTCCCGAGGAGGCAGGGAGTTCTGAAGCTTTCTTT
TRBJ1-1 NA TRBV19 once CASLSALNTEAFF TGTGCCAGTTTGTCAGCCTTGAACACTGAAGCTTTCTTT
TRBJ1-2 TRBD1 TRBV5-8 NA CASSLVSGGGYGYTF TGTGCCAGCAGCTTGGTCTCAGGGGGCGGCTATGGCTACACCTTC
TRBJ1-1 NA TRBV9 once CASSSSGVLNTEAFF TGTGCCAGCAGCTCTTCCGGGGTCTTGAACACTGAAGCTTTCTTT
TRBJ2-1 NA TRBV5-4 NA CASSLTNRPNEQFF TGTGCCAGCAGCCTTACTAACAGACCCAATGAGCAGTTCTTC
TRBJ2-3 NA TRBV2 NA CASSPEDTQYF TGTGCCAGCAGTCCTGAAGATACGCAGTATTTT
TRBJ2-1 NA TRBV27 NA CASSLSWGASYNEQFF TGTGCCAGCAGTTTATCATGGGGGGCCTCCTACAATGAGCAGTTCTTC
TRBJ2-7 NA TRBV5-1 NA CASSLGDRVSYEQYF TGCGCCAGCAGCTTAGGCGATCGGGTCTCCTACGAGCAGTACTTC
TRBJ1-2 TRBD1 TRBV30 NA CAWGRQGIDGYTF TGTGCCTGGGGTCGACAGGGAATAGATGGCTACACCTTC
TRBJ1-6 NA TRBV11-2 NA CASSLEYSPLHF TGTGCCAGCAGCTTAGAGTATTCACCCCTCCACTTT
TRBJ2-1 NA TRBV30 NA CAWGPETDYNEQFF TGTGCCTGGGGGCCGGAAACAGACTACAATGAGCAGTTCTTC
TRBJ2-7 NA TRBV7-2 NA CASSRTGATYEQYF TGTGCCAGCAGCCGCACGGGGGCAACCTACGAGCAGTACTTC
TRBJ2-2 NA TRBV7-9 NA CASSLSGANTGELFF TGTGCCAGCAGCTTATCAGGGGCGAACACCGGGGAGCTGTTTTTT
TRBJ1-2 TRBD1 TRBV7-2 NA CASSNNRGQEGYTF TGTGCCAGCAGCAACAACAGGGGTCAGGAAGGCTACACCTTC
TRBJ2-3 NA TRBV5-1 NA CASSLREGAISDTQYF TGCGCCAGCAGCTTGAGGGAAGGGGCCATTTCAGATACGCAGTATTTT
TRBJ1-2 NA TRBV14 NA CASSQLYSPNYGYTF TGTGCCAGCAGCCAACTCTACAGCCCTAACTATGGCTACACCTTC
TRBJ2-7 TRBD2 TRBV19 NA CASSIKASGPYEQYF TGTGCCAGTAGTATTAAGGCTAGCGGGCCCTACGAGCAGTACTTC
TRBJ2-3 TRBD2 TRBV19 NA CATVSGGAPDTQYF TGTGCCACCGTTAGCGGGGGGGCACCAGATACGCAGTATTTT
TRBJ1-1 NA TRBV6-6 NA CATQERLTTEAFF TGTGCCACCCAGGAACGGCTAACCACTGAAGCTTTCTTT
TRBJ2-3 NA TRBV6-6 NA CASSYPRDTGSWTQYF TGTGCCAGCAGTTACCCTCGGGACACCGGTTCTTGGACGCAGTATTTT
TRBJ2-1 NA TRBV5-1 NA CASSLGRGFVDEQFF TGCGCCAGCAGCTTAGGCAGGGGTTTCGTCGACGAGCAGTTCTTC
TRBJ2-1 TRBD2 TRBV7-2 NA CASSQKKAGGHYNEQFF TGTGCCAGCAGCCAAAAAAAGGCGGGGGGCCATTACAATGAGCAGTTCTTC
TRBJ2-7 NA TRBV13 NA CASSHPGTAYEQYF TGTGCCAGCAGCCACCCCGGGACTGCCTACGAGCAGTACTTC
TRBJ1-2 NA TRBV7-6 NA CASSPSPGANYGYTF TGTGCCAGCAGCCCGTCGCCAGGGGCAAACTATGGCTACACCTTC
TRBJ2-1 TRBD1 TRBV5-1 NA CASSLQTQGAGNEQFF TGCGCCAGCAGCTTACAAACCCAGGGGGCCGGGAATGAGCAGTTCTTC
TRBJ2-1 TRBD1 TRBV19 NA CASNPGTGHHNEQFF TGTGCCAGTAATCCCGGGACAGGGCACCACAATGAGCAGTTCTTC
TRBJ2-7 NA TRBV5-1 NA CASSLSQGWGGDEQYF TGCGCCAGCAGCTTATCACAGGGTTGGGGTGGGGACGAGCAGTACTTC
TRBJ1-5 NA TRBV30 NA CAWSTDGINQPQHF TGTGCCTGGAGTACGGACGGAATTAATCAGCCCCAGCATTTT
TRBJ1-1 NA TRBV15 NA CATELNTEAFF TGTGCCACCGAACTCAACACTGAAGCTTTCTTT
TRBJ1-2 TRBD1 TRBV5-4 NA CASSLGTAFYYGYTF TGTGCCAGCAGCCTCGGGACAGCTTTTTACTATGGCTACACCTTC
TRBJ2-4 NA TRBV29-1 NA CSVELAKNIQYF TGCAGCGTTGAACTAGCCAAAAACATTCAGTACTTC
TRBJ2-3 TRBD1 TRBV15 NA CATSSDRGRGTDTQYF TGTGCCACCAGCAGTGACAGGGGAAGGGGCACAGATACGCAGTATTTT
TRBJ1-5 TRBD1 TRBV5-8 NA CASGSRGHQPQHF TGTGCCAGCGGATCCAGGGGGCATCAGCCCCAGCATTTT
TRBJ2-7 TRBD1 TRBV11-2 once CASSPDRDRAYEQYF TGTGCCAGCAGCCCAGACCGGGACAGAGCCTACGAGCAGTACTTC
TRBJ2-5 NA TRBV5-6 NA CASSPSSYQETQYF TGTGCCAGCAGCCCCTCATCGTACCAAGAGACCCAGTACTTC
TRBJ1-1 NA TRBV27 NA CASTLRYNTEAFF TGTGCCAGCACGTTGAGGTATAACACTGAAGCTTTCTTT
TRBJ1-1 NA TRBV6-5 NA CASSYGDGEAFF TGTGCCAGCAGTTATGGAGACGGAGAAGCTTTCTTT
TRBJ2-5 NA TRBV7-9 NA CASRPQWNVLETQYF TGTGCCAGCAGACCACAGTGGAACGTACTGGAGACCCAGTACTTC
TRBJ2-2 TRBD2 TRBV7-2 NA CASSPRTSVNTGELFF TGTGCCAGCAGCCCGAGGACTAGCGTTAACACCGGGGAGCTGTTTTTT
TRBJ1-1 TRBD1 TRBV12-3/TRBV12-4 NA CASSLKQGGEAFF TGTGCCAGCAGTTTAAAACAGGGGGGTGAAGCTTTCTTT
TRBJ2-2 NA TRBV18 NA CASSPLSGYNTGELFF TGTGCCAGCTCACCACTCTCAGGTTACAACACCGGGGAGCTGTTTTTT
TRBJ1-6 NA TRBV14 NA CASSNDRRIDSPLHF TGTGCCAGCTCAAATGATAGGAGGATCGATTCACCCCTCCACTTT